This entry features one T cell receptor (beta chain) sequence. Its antigen is still unknown. The time point: persistent/refractory GD, antithyroid drugs over 5 years with positive TRAb. Scientists built the TCR library using RNA that was extracted from PBMCs. Enrollment of patients was through an endocrinology department in Xi'an, China. HTBI primers from iRepertoire and Arm-PCR of CDR3 regions yielded the TCR beta libraries. TCRdb reanalysed the multiplex PCR reads using MiXCR and keeps one entry per CDR3 protein. The repertoire holds a few hundred thousand distinct CDR3 sequences, with approximately 25% as singletons. This sample stems from a study of regulatory T cells in long-lasting Graves disease. The V and J ends lost 0 bases and 7 bases respectively, with 10 bases between them. The length of the CDR3 is 13 residues. The germline V gene has CDR1 SGHTA and CDR2 FQGNSA. Overall study results and limits: Persistent patients shared more public clonotypes (2,741) than newly diagnosed patients (966). Persistent disease was associated with favored TRBV28 usage and with favored use of TRBJ1-2 and TRBJ2-5.

The clonotype originates from a middle-aged woman with Graves disease. The sequenced sample was peripheral blood mononuclear cells (PBMCs), obtained when the disease was refractory, from a patient treated with antithyroid drugs. This chain uses TRBV7-2 with TRBJ2-7; D is possibly TRBD2 (6 bases). CDR3 sequence reads: CASSLASGGEQYF. CDR3 bases: TGTGCCAGCAGCTTAGCCAGTGGGGGGGAGCAGTACTTC.